The clone carrying this TCR beta chain was recorded once. The source of the sample is a study of shared clonotypes between healthy human individuals. The V gene lost 0 bases and the J gene lost 3 bases, with 8 bases spanning the gap. CDR1 and CDR2 (germline): KGHSH, LQKENI. This CDR3 is 14 amino acids long. Data came from immunoSEQ multiplex PCR; TCRdb stores just in-frame clones and leaves some out. This sample yields 400,000 to 500,000 clones, of which 76% are seen a single time; approximately 13% belongs to the top ten. The sample comprised PBMCs. The J gene is TRBJ1-2, the V gene TRBV18; D unclear. This TCR was sampled from a woman between 40 and 55 years old in good health. Some clones in this sample may be carry-over from other donors' samples. The CDR3 reads CASSPPLTDYGYTF. DNA of the CDR3: TGTGCCAGCTCACCACCCCTAACGGACTATGGCTACACCTTC.